The clone carrying this T cell receptor (beta chain) turned up a few times. The authors' processing: Estimation of nucleated cell counts relied on the amplification of reference gene primers. This table comes from immunoSEQ multiplex PCR, and its TCRdb copy is limited to in-frame clones, with some not included. Clone size and V and J calls were adopted from that table, with D and trimming inferred from the DNA. The sample has roughly 220,000 clones; around 86% are singletons. The sample is drawn from a study of blood T cell repertoires in COVID-19. Study overall: Acute and convalescent COVID-19 samples came from the United States, Italy and Spain. Sources were T cells, B-cell-depleted T cells, or PBMCs; the material itself was cDNA or gDNA.

Recruited during active infection, patients (from Seattle) were subsequently followed longitudinally. The sequence was collected from a woman aged 50 to 60 with COVID-19, enrolled during active disease. Input material: peripheral blood.

The CDR3 nucleotides are TGTGCCAGCAGTCGTGAACGCGGATCTAGCAATCAGCCCCAGCATTTT. Amino acids: CASSRERGSSNQPQHF. The rearrangement links TRBV6-2 or TRBV6-3 to TRBJ1-5; unclear D gene. The CDR3 length is 16 residues. Germline CDR1 is MNHEY and CDR2 is SVGEGT. The V end was cut by 5 bases, the J end by 0 bases, with 14 bases between.